These 25 T cell receptor beta chains share one sample of origin, sequenced in a study of blood T cell repertoires in COVID-19 (dated by TCRdb to 2020 to 2022). Preparation of the library involved the immunoSEQ multiplex PCR assay. TCRdb retrieved this table from immuneACCESS and kept in-frame rearrangements only. Not all clones are present; in checked studies, unresolved V genes account for under half, and no reason is known for the remainder. This sample has 400,000 to 450,000 clones in its table, and roughly 90% of those were observed once. The ten largest clones capture about 1.6% of the sample. Sequencing was performed on peripheral blood. All receptors come from a woman aged 40 to 50 with COVID-19, enrolled during active disease.

This rearrangement joins TRBV19 to TRBJ2-5; 7 bases match TRBD2. This CDR3 is built from 13 residues. Losses at the gene ends were 7 bases for V and 4 bases for J; bases not matched to a gene: 6. Germline values: CDR1 LNHDA, CDR2 SQIVND (reference sequence). The CDR3 DNA reads as TGTGCCAGTACCTCTGGCGGGGGAGAGACCCAGTACTTC. Protein sequence: CASTSGGGETQYF. The full variable domain, in which reference TRBV19 and TRBJ2-5 provide the parts outside the CDR3, is DGGITQSPKYLFRKEGQNVTLSCEQNLNHDAMYWYRQDPGQGLRLIYYSQIVNDFQKGDIAEGYSVSREKKESFPLTVTSAQKNPTAFYLCASTSGGGETQYFGPGTRLLVL.

This chain connects TRBV28 to TRBJ1-3; tentative D call: TRBD1 (5 bases). V lost 3 bases and J 2 bases, leaving 8 bases between the germline ends. The V gene's germline CDR1 is MDHEN and CDR2 SYDVKM. The CDR3 has 14 amino acids. The chain's CDR3 is CASSFPTAGNTIYF. CDR3 in DNA: TGTGCCAGCAGTTTCCCGACAGCTGGAAACACCATATATTTT.

The genes are TRBV28 and TRBJ1-1; D is possibly TRBD1 (6 bases). Trimming left V 0 bases short and J 4 bases short, with 9 bases between. This CDR3 comprises 14 residues. In germline, CDR1 is MDHEN, CDR2 SYDVKM. The CDR3 coding sequence is TGTGCCAGCAGTTTATGGGAAGGGGGCACTGAAGCTTTCTTT. Residues: CASSLWEGGTEAFF.

J is TRBJ1-3 and V is TRBV18; D remains unclear. The germline V gene encodes CDR1 KGHSH and CDR2 LQKENI. CDR3 length: 16 amino acids. Trimming removed 2 bases at V and 2 bases at J, with 13 bases between. The CDR3 nucleotides are TGTGCCAGCTCACCAATAGAGAACCCCCCTGGAAACACCATATATTTT. It translates to CASSPIENPPGNTIYF.

This clone was seen once. The gene calls are TRBV11-1 and TRBJ1-1, with D hard to call. This CDR3 has 12 residues. Looked up from germline, CDR1 is SGHAT and CDR2 is FQDESV (reference sequence). The V and J ends lost 5 bases and 1 base respectively, with 5 bases between them. The CDR3 region is CASSTQNTEAFF. The CDR3 DNA reads as TGTGCCAGCAGCACACAGAACACTGAAGCTTTCTTT.

This clone was found once. The CDR3 DNA is TGTGCCAGTAGTCCGGAGAGGGTTTCCTATGGCTACACCTTC. Translating gives CASSPERVSYGYTF. The chain links TRBV19 to TRBJ1-2, with unresolved D. The ends were cut back, 5 bases at V and 4 bases at J, with 14 bases in the middle. Looked up from germline, CDR1 is LNHDA and CDR2 is SQIVND (reference sequence). The CDR3 covers 14 residues.

V usage is TRBV3-1 (or the pseudogene TRBV3-2) and J usage is TRBJ2-3; the match to TRBD2 covers 7 bases. This CDR3 is built from 16 residues. Germline assignment: CDR1 LGHDT and CDR2 YNNKEL (reference sequence). V trimming: 1 base; J trimming: 1 base; junction bases outside the gene matches: 5. The CDR3 coding sequence is TGTGCCAGCAGCCAAGGGGGGGGATGGGGCACAGATACGCAGTATTTT. This sequence encodes CASSQGGGWGTDTQYF.

This sequence joins TRBV7-9 and TRBJ2-7; the D gene is possibly TRBD1 (5 bases). This CDR3 region has 14 residues. Between the trimmed V and J ends, which lost 1 base and 2 bases, there was a span of 9 bases. Per the germline V gene, CDR1 is SEHNR and CDR2 is FQNEAQ (reference sequence). CDR3 bases: TGTGCCAGCAGCTTAGTTGGGGCCGCCTACGAGCAGTACTTC. The encoded protein is CASSLVGAAYEQYF. Based on the CDR3 plus reference TRBV7-9 and TRBJ2-7, the full variable domain is DTGVSQNPRHKITKRGQNVTFRCDPISEHNRLYWYRQTLGQGPEFLTYFQNEAQLEKSRLLSDRFSAERPKGSFSTLEIQRTEQGDSAMYLCASSLVGAAYEQYFGPGTRLTVT.

The genes are TRBV18 and TRBJ2-1; D may be TRBD1 (6 bases). V was pared by 5 bases and J by 6 bases, with 11 bases between. Germline V gene lookup returns CDR1 KGHSH and CDR2 LQKENI. CDR3 length: 13 amino acids. The CDR3 sequence is CASSFGTINEQFF. The CDR3 DNA is TGTGCCAGCTCATTCGGGACAATCAATGAGCAGTTCTTC.

This sequence joins TRBV15 and TRBJ1-4; D uncertain. This CDR3 spans 16 amino acids. Trimming removed 1 base at V and 8 bases at J, with 17 bases between. CDR1 is LNHNV and CDR2 is YYDKDF in the germline V gene (reference sequence). CDR3 nucleotide sequence: TGTGCCACCAGCAGAGCCAGTGATGGACTCGGCGAAAAACTGTTTTTT. It encodes CATSRASDGLGEKLFF.

This chain uses TRBV18 with TRBJ2-3; 11 bases map to TRBD1. CDR3 length equals 14 residues. The V segment lost 4 bases and the J segment 5 bases; nucleotides outside the gene matches: 2. Germline assignment: CDR1 KGHSH and CDR2 LQKENI. The DNA of the CDR3 is TGTGCCAGCTCACTGGGACAGGGGGAAGATACGCAGTATTTT. It codes for CASSLGQGEDTQYF.

This chain connects TRBV19 to TRBJ2-2; the D is unclear. This CDR3 spans 12 amino acids. V was pared by 5 bases and J by 1 base, with 2 bases between. The V gene's germline CDR1 is LNHDA and CDR2 SQIVND (reference sequence). Here the CDR3 DNA reads TGTGCCAGTAGTCAGAACACCGGGGAGCTGTTTTTT. This gives the protein CASSQNTGELFF.

The gene calls are TRBV6-5 and TRBJ2-7; 11 positions agree with TRBD1. V shed 5 bases, J shed 3 bases, and the junction held 3 bases outside the gene matches. The CDR3 extends over 14 amino acids. Germline V CDR1 and CDR2: MNHEY, SVGAGI. The CDR3 is CASSRTGGFYEQYF. The DNA of the CDR3 is TGTGCCAGCAGTCGGACAGGGGGCTTCTACGAGCAGTACTTC.

This chain uses TRBV6-1 with TRBJ2-3; 7 bases agree with TRBD1. This CDR3 has 15 residues. Trimming removed 3 bases from V and 2 bases from J; junction bases left unmatched: 5. Germline CDR1 reads MNHNS; CDR2 reads SASEGT. The CDR3 DNA follows: TGTGCCAGCAGTGATTCAGGGGGATACACAGATACGCAGTATTTT. Its translation: CASSDSGGYTDTQYF.

This clone was seen a handful of times. The chain's CDR3 is CASSRLGLGYTF. Here the CDR3 DNA reads TGTGCCAGCAGCCGCCTAGGTCTTGGCTACACCTTC. V usage is TRBV13 and J usage is TRBJ1-2; D unresolved. V lost 5 bases and J 7 bases, leaving 11 bases between the germline ends. There are 12 residues in the CDR3. Per germline, CDR1 PRHDT and CDR2 FYEKMQ (reference sequence). Together with reference TRBV13 and TRBJ1-2, the CDR3 gives the full variable domain: AAGVIQSPRHLIKEKRETATLKCYPIPRHDTVYWYQQGPGQDPQFLISFYEKMQSDKGSIPDRFSAQQFSDYHSELNMSSLELGDSALYFCASSRLGLGYTFGSGTRLTVV.

This chain links TRBV28 with TRBJ2-1; D is unclear. This CDR3 contains 15 residues. Trimming took off 5 bases at V and 7 bases at J, with 18 bases between the two ends. Germline-derived CDR1 and CDR2 are MDHEN and SYDVKM. Here the CDR3 DNA reads TGTGCCAGCAGTCCCCGTTCGATCTTCGGGAATGAGCAGTTCTTC. It yields the protein CASSPRSIFGNEQFF.

The chain joins TRBV12-3 or TRBV12-4 to TRBJ2-1; no definite D call. V gave up 3 bases and J gave up 12 bases, with 9 bases separating them. The CDR3 sequence is 11 residues long. CDR3 sequence: CASSFSLSQFF. The CDR3 DNA reads TGTGCCAGCAGTTTCAGTTTATCGCAGTTCTTC.

J is TRBJ1-2 and V is TRBV6-5, with D possibly matching TRBD1 (6 bases). CDR1 and CDR2 from the germline V gene are MNHEY and SVGAGI. This CDR3 spans 14 amino acids. Trimming took off 2 bases at V and 8 bases at J, with 15 bases between the two ends. CDR3 sequence (DNA): TGTGCCAGCAGTTACCGAGGACAGATTGGAGGCTACACCTTC. Translating it yields CASSYRGQIGGYTF.

This clone was recorded only once. Other DNA sequences of this sample code for an identical CDR3. This chain uses TRBV28 with TRBJ2-5; the D is unclear. Per germline, CDR1 MDHEN and CDR2 SYDVKM. V was clipped by 4 bases and J by 4 bases, with 7 bases between them. CDR3 length: 12 amino acids. CDR3 loop: CASSSLVETQYF. For the CDR3, the DNA is TGTGCCAGCAGTTCTTTAGTAGAGACCCAGTACTTC.

This chain uses TRBV27 with TRBJ2-5, with 9 bases fitting TRBD1. The CDR3 consists of 14 residues. In germline, CDR1 is MNHEY, CDR2 SMNVEV (reference sequence). Germline trimming cut 3 bases from V and 9 bases from J; bases unmatched to any gene: 8. The CDR3 coding sequence is TGTGCCAGCAGTTTGGGACAGGGAAGTATTGCCCAGTACTTC. Protein product: CASSLGQGSIAQYF.

V usage is TRBV6-5 and J usage is TRBJ2-3; D perhaps matches TRBD2 (5 bases). The CDR3 has 12 amino acids. The V gene lost 0 bases and the J gene lost 10 bases, with 8 bases spanning the gap. Looked up from germline, CDR1 is MNHEY and CDR2 is SVGAGI. This CDR3 is CASSYSRESQYF. The CDR3 coding sequence is TGTGCCAGCAGTTACTCCCGGGAATCGCAGTATTTT.

The V gene is TRBV2, the J gene TRBJ1-2; 7 bases are a match to TRBD1. With V trimmed by 8 bases and J by 4 bases, 7 bases remained unmatched. Germline lookup yields CDR1 SNHLY and CDR2 FYNNEI. The CDR3 has 13 amino acids. The CDR3 protein is CASYGQDTYGYTF. For the CDR3, the DNA is TGTGCCAGCTACGGACAGGATACCTATGGCTACACCTTC.

The rearrangement joins TRBV6-4 to TRBJ1-1, with D possibly TRBD1 on 5 matching bases. Trimming pared 6 bases from V and 0 bases from J, leaving 8 bases between. Germline V gene data show CDR1 as MRHNA and CDR2 as SNTAGT. This CDR3 has 13 residues. CDR3 loop: CASSREMNTEAFF. The CDR3 DNA reads as TGTGCCAGCAGCAGGGAAATGAACACTGAAGCTTTCTTT.

This clone was seen once. V and J are TRBV15 and TRBJ1-1; D unresolved. This CDR3 comprises 16 residues. V lost 2 bases to trimming and J lost 6 bases, with 19 bases between them. From germline, CDR1 is LNHNV and CDR2 YYDKDF (reference sequence). The CDR3 spells CATSRLQGMSGSEAFF. CDR3 DNA: TGTGCCACCAGCAGACTTCAAGGGATGTCGGGGTCTGAAGCTTTCTTT.

The rearrangement uses TRBV28 and TRBJ1-6, with D unclear. The germline CDR1 and CDR2 sequences are MDHEN and SYDVKM. Trimming removed 2 bases at V and 7 bases at J, with 18 bases between. There are 17 residues in the CDR3. The DNA of the CDR3 is TGTGCCAGCAGTTTAGGCGTCTTGGAGGGCGTCAATTCACCCCTCCACTTT. This translates into CASSLGVLEGVNSPLHF. The variable domain in full, with the rest retrieved from reference TRBV28 and TRBJ1-6, is DVKVTQSSRYLVKRTGEKVFLECVQDMDHENMFWYRQDPGLGLRLIYFSYDVKMKEKGDIPEGYSVSREKKERFSLILESASTNQTSMYLCASSLGVLEGVNSPLHFGNGTRLTVT.